This TCR beta chain is from a study of T cell responses to AZD1222 COVID-19 vaccine. Study-level findings and limits: Regions 160-218 and 743-854 dominated among vaccine-associated CD4 TCRs spanning spike. Spike-specific TCR breadth rose after two AZD1222 doses, and depth rose as well.

V shed 1 base and J 5 bases; nucleotides not matched to a gene: 5. This CDR3 is built from 16 residues. Germline V gene data show CDR1 as LGHDT and CDR2 as YNNKEL (reference sequence). With regard to this clone: What it recognizes is unknown.

Sequencing used immunoSEQ multiplex PCR; TCRdb keeps in-frame clones, though not all of them. The sample gives approximately 190,000 clones, approximately 92% of which show up once; 1% to 1.5% is in the top ten. The input for sequencing was peripheral blood, taken on day 0 of AZD1222 vaccination. The chain links TRBV3-1 (or the pseudogene TRBV3-2) to TRBJ2-5, with 12 nucleotides matching TRBD2. The clonotype was recovered from an adult in good health. The CDR3 DNA sequence: TGTGCCAGCAGCCAAGGGGCTAGCGGGGGGGGTGAGACCCAGTACTTC. Protein: CASSQGASGGGETQYF.